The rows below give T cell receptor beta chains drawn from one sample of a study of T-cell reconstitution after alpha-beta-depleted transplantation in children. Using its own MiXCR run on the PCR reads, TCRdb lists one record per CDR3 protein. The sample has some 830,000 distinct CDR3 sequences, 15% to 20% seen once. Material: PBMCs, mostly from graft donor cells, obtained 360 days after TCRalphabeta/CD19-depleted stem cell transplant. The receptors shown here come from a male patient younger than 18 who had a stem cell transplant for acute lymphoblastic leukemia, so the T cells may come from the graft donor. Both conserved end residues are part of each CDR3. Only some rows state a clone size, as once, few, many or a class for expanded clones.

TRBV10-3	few	CAISEPHPSGRTDTQYF
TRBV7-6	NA	CASSDISGRRENEQFF
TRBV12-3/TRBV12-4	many	CASSPRTGKGKAFF
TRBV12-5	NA	CASGLKLYEQYF
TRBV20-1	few	CSAPRWQNNEQFF
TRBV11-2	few	CASSLLRDPRAIYNEQFF
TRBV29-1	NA	CSVEKGLNTEAFF
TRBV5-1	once	CASSSWTSGVYNEQFF
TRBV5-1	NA	CASSAPQGRGSTGELFF
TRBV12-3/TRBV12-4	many	CASTPGLWNSPLHF
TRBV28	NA	CASCPGWTGELFF
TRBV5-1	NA	CASSLTRAHEQHF
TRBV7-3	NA	CASSLQAGGADTQYF
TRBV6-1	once	CASSIGTGYQPQHF
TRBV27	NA	CASSSLAALTYEQYF
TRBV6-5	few	CASSYRSEQFF
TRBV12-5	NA	CASGILAHEQYF
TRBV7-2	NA	CASSLFRTSGVTQYF
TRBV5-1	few	CASSFTGPYGYTF
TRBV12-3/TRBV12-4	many	CASSPGLHYEQYF
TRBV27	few	CASSFLLLGQGTPYGYTF
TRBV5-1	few	CASSARDSINNEQFF
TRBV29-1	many	CSGGGFYNEQFF
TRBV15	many	CATSRDPGYQPQHF
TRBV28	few	CASKMVISTDTQYF
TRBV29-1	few	CSVGTGRGDTQYF
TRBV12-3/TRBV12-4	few	CASSLSAGGNQPQHF
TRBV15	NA	CATSRGPAGRERTAKNIQYF
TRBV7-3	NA	CASSSVSLEQYF
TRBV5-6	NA	CASSFLDRGGGELFF
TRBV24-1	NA	CATSWGTGELFF
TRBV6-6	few	CASSPWTVNEAFF
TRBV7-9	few	CASSLRRGPEAFF
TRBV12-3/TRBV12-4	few	CASGIQGQTQYF
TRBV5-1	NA	CASSLYRRGGGPEAFF
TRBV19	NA	CASRFTLTSGSYEQYF
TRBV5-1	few	CASSLRVVATNEKLFF
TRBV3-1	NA	CASSSRGWYEQYF
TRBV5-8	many	CASSLQSGLSEKLFF
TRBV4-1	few	CASSQDLREGLYNEQFF
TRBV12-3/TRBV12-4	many	CASSLGPAGYTQYF
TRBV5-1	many	CASSLQIPQETQYF
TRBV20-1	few	CSARDTRDRAFYEQYF
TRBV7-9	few	CASRIRQGQGHEQYF
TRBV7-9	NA	CASSFPKAGPPSETQYF
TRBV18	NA	CASSPDRINQPQHF
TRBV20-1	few	CSAMTGYETSPEAFF
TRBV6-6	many	CASRSLGQETQYF
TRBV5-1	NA	CASSLVVPRNTQYF